The present T cell receptor beta chain was sequenced within a study of cytomegalovirus exposure and HLA in healthy donors. The PCR had 60 Vbeta and 13 Jbeta primers. The authors' processing: Unique TCR beta chains numbered roughly 80 million in a later analysis, with around 10 million shared. Sequenced by immunoSEQ multiplex PCR; TCRdb stores in-frame clones only, minus some. For V, J and clone size, that table is used; D and trimming come from the DNA. Among tens of thousands of clones, about 67% were seen once, and the ten largest hold roughly 2.2%. As to this clone: The antigen is undetermined.

Findings and limits, study-wide: Previous analysis showed most TCR beta V segments were productive about 87% or about 30% of the time. Sequencing likely generated an artifact that appeared as a cluster of highly shared sequence variants. A later analysis by the authors found several of the most significant clusters apparently linked to common viral pathogens.

There are 16 residues in the CDR3. V was trimmed by 7 bases and J by 0 bases, leaving 16 bases between them. Germline CDR1 MGHRA, CDR2 YSYEKL. This rearrangement joins TRBV4-1 to TRBJ2-4; D is perhaps TRBD2 (5 bases). Sequencing was carried out using PBMCs. The TCR sequence derives from a man aged 30 to 39 in good health and CMV-seronegative. The CDR3 loop is CASTRTSFIAKNIQYF. The CDR3 region has the DNA TGCGCCAGCACGCGGACTTCTTTTATAGCCAAAAACATTCAGTACTTC.